Listed below are T cell receptor beta chains from one sample, sequenced in a study of radiotherapy plus CTLA-4 blockade in lung cancer. Repertoires were generated with immunoSEQ multiplex PCR, while TCRdb's copy carries only in-frame clones and drops some. Among over 100,000 clones listed, approximately 90% were seen once. Sequenced here: peripheral blood, sampled from a patient treated with radiotherapy plus ipilimumab. Receptors were obtained from a human donor with non-small cell lung cancer that progressed on radiotherapy plus ipilimumab. The CDR3 runs from the conserved cysteine through the conserved F or W. The D gene is left open where the match is weak. The size of a clone is reported for some rows only, either as once, few or many, or as a class for expanded clones.

clone size: .
V gene: TRBV30
D gene: .
J gene: TRBJ2-7
CDR3 protein: CAWSVQGARPYEQYF
CDR3 DNA: TGTGCCTGGAGTGTACAAGGGGCGCGCCCCTACGAGCAGTACTTC

clone size: .
V gene: TRBV5-1
D gene: .
J gene: TRBJ1-1
CDR3 protein: CASSTVVDTEAFF
CDR3 DNA: TGCGCCAGCAGCACCGTTGTGGACACTGAAGCTTTCTTT

clone size: .
V gene: TRBV11-2
D gene: .
J gene: TRBJ2-2
CDR3 protein: CASSETGSAAGELFF
CDR3 DNA: TGTGCCAGCAGCGAGACAGGTTCCGCGGCCGGGGAGCTGTTTTTT

clone size: .
V gene: TRBV4-1
D gene: TRBD1
J gene: TRBJ2-3
CDR3 protein: CASSRDRVGDTQYF
CDR3 DNA: TGCGCCAGCAGCCGAGACAGGGTTGGAGATACGCAGTATTTT

clone size: .
V gene: TRBV27
D gene: TRBD2
J gene: TRBJ2-7
CDR3 protein: CASSHLRAGAYEQYF
CDR3 DNA: TGTGCCAGCAGTCATCTCCGGGCGGGAGCGTACGAGCAGTACTTC

clone size: .
V gene: TRBV19
D gene: TRBD2
J gene: TRBJ2-2
CDR3 protein: CASSIVVGSGRFNTGELFF
CDR3 DNA: TGTGCCAGTAGTATAGTGGTAGGTAGCGGGAGATTTAACACCGGGGAGCTGTTTTTT

clone size: .
V gene: TRBV5-1
D gene: TRBD1
J gene: TRBJ2-4
CDR3 protein: CASSRTGEAKNIQYF
CDR3 DNA: TGCGCCAGCAGTCGGACAGGGGAGGCCAAAAACATTCAGTACTTC

clone size: .
V gene: TRBV29-1
D gene: .
J gene: TRBJ1-3
CDR3 protein: CSVSQSSGNTIYF
CDR3 DNA: TGCAGCGTTTCGCAGAGCTCTGGAAACACCATATATTTT

clone size: .
V gene: TRBV6-6
D gene: .
J gene: TRBJ2-5
CDR3 protein: CASSSRRETQYF
CDR3 DNA: TGTGCCAGCAGTTCACGCCGGGAGACCCAGTACTTC

clone size: .
V gene: TRBV12-5
D gene: .
J gene: TRBJ1-3
CDR3 protein: CASGPGNTIYF
CDR3 DNA: TGTGCTAGTGGGCCGGGAAACACCATATATTTT

clone size: once
V gene: TRBV5-1
D gene: TRBD1
J gene: TRBJ1-4
CDR3 protein: CASSMGTGPNGPNEKLFF
CDR3 DNA: TGCGCCAGCAGCATGGGGACAGGGCCGAATGGGCCTAATGAAAAACTGTTTTTT

clone size: .
V gene: TRBV29-1
D gene: TRBD1
J gene: TRBJ1-5
CDR3 protein: CSVDPGGGQPQHF
CDR3 DNA: TGCAGCGTTGATCCAGGGGGCGGTCAGCCCCAGCATTTT

clone size: .
V gene: TRBV5-1
D gene: .
J gene: TRBJ1-1
CDR3 protein: CASSEDILTEAFF
CDR3 DNA: TGCGCCAGCAGCGAAGACATTCTCACTGAAGCTTTCTTT

clone size: .
V gene: TRBV18
D gene: .
J gene: TRBJ1-2
CDR3 protein: CASSPPSRVDGYTF
CDR3 DNA: TGTGCCAGCTCACCACCGTCCAGGGTGGATGGCTACACCTTC

clone size: .
V gene: TRBV5-1
D gene: TRBD1
J gene: TRBJ1-2
CDR3 protein: CASSLEGQAYYTF
CDR3 DNA: TGCGCCAGCAGCTTGGAGGGACAGGCGTACTACACCTTC

clone size: .
V gene: TRBV29-1
D gene: .
J gene: TRBJ1-1
CDR3 protein: CSVNPGKGPAFF
CDR3 DNA: TGCAGCGTTAACCCGGGAAAAGGGCCGGCTTTCTTT

clone size: .
V gene: TRBV18
D gene: .
J gene: TRBJ1-2
CDR3 protein: CASSPTGLINYGYTF
CDR3 DNA: TGTGCCAGCTCACCAACTGGCTTAATCAACTATGGCTACACCTTC

clone size: .
V gene: TRBV4-2
D gene: .
J gene: TRBJ1-5
CDR3 protein: CASSQERNQPQHF
CDR3 DNA: TGTGCCAGCAGCCAAGAAAGGAATCAGCCCCAGCATTTT

clone size: .
V gene: TRBV7-9
D gene: .
J gene: TRBJ2-5
CDR3 protein: CASSFFETEETQYF
CDR3 DNA: TGTGCCAGCAGCTTTTTCGAGACTGAAGAGACCCAGTACTTC

clone size: once
V gene: TRBV19
D gene: .
J gene: TRBJ2-7
CDR3 protein: CASSVKRTFSYEQYF
CDR3 DNA: TGTGCCAGTAGTGTAAAAAGGACCTTTTCCTACGAGCAGTACTTC

clone size: .
V gene: TRBV19
D gene: TRBD1
J gene: TRBJ2-1
CDR3 protein: CASRTTGGFYNEQFF
CDR3 DNA: TGTGCCAGTAGGACGACAGGGGGGTTTTACAATGAGCAGTTCTTC

clone size: .
V gene: TRBV6-6
D gene: .
J gene: TRBJ2-7
CDR3 protein: CASSYSGSHYEQYF
CDR3 DNA: TGTGCCAGCAGTTACTCTGGCAGTCACTACGAGCAGTACTTC

clone size: .
V gene: TRBV6-5
D gene: .
J gene: TRBJ1-2
CDR3 protein: CASSYEGGYGYTF
CDR3 DNA: TGTGCCAGCAGTTACGAGGGGGGCTATGGCTACACCTTC

clone size: .
V gene: TRBV19
D gene: .
J gene: TRBJ1-1
CDR3 protein: CASSILGMNTEAFF
CDR3 DNA: TGTGCCAGTAGTATCCTGGGTATGAACACTGAAGCTTTCTTT

clone size: .
V gene: TRBV2
D gene: TRBD1
J gene: TRBJ2-3
CDR3 protein: CASSVLDRVKEDTQYF
CDR3 DNA: TGTGCCAGCAGTGTTCTCGACAGGGTGAAGGAAGATACGCAGTATTTT

clone size: .
V gene: TRBV6-5
D gene: .
J gene: TRBJ1-4
CDR3 protein: CASRSTALNEKLFF
CDR3 DNA: TGTGCCAGCAGGTCGACAGCCCTTAATGAAAAACTGTTTTTT

clone size: .
V gene: TRBV25-1
D gene: .
J gene: TRBJ2-7
CDR3 protein: CASSARGGIKEQYF
CDR3 DNA: TGTGCCAGCAGTGCCAGGGGTGGGATTAAGGAGCAGTACTTC

clone size: .
V gene: TRBV13
D gene: TRBD2
J gene: TRBJ2-1
CDR3 protein: CASSPEGLEGSNEQFF
CDR3 DNA: TGTGCCAGCAGCCCCGAAGGACTAGAGGGGAGTAATGAGCAGTTCTTC

clone size: .
V gene: TRBV5-1
D gene: .
J gene: TRBJ2-5
CDR3 protein: CASSLVPLSSSETQYF
CDR3 DNA: TGCGCCAGCAGCTTGGTACCCCTTAGTAGCTCAGAGACCCAGTACTTC

clone size: .
V gene: TRBV4-1
D gene: TRBD2
J gene: TRBJ2-3
CDR3 protein: CASSRRASGIGDTQYF
CDR3 DNA: TGCGCCAGCAGCCGCCGAGCTAGCGGGATCGGAGATACGCAGTATTTT

clone size: .
V gene: TRBV9
D gene: TRBD1
J gene: TRBJ1-5
CDR3 protein: CASSVGEGAHHQPQHF
CDR3 DNA: TGTGCCAGCAGCGTAGGCGAGGGGGCGCATCATCAGCCCCAGCATTTT

clone size: .
V gene: TRBV7-3
D gene: .
J gene: TRBJ2-1
CDR3 protein: CASSLTAGRYYNEQFF
CDR3 DNA: TGTGCCAGCAGCTTAACGGCGGGTCGGTATTACAATGAGCAGTTCTTC

clone size: .
V gene: TRBV5-1
D gene: .
J gene: TRBJ2-1
CDR3 protein: CASSPGMTVFGQFF
CDR3 DNA: TGCGCCAGCAGCCCTGGCATGACTGTCTTTGGGCAGTTCTTC